This TCR beta chain stems from a study of CD8 T cells in ankylosing spondylitis. With respect to this clonotype: Its antigen remains unidentified.

Overall study results and limits: The authors found the disease-linked clones to be CD8+ and relatively rare in peripheral blood. Fewer than 10 highly homologous variants made up a TCR beta motif that seemed to typify ankylosing spondylitis blood. Reportedly, matched ankylosing spondylitis synovial fluid was significantly enriched for disease-linked clones.

Trimming removed 3 bases at V and 0 bases at J, with 9 bases between. Germline V gene data show CDR1 as SGHVS and CDR2 as FQNEAQ. The CDR3 sequence is 15 residues long. With molecular barcodes, quantitative 5'-RACE was used to make the TCR beta libraries. TCRdb re-derived calls from the 5' RACE reads in MiXCR, one entry per CDR3 protein. The data show about 160,000 distinct CDR3 sequences, with approximately 9% seen just once and about 15% held by the top ten. The source of this sequence is a female donor with ankylosing spondylitis or in good health (not recorded which). The sequencing input was blood, either unsorted or a sorted T cell fraction (not recorded which). This chain joins TRBV7-8 and TRBJ2-1, with a weak D call TRBD2 (5 bases). CDR3 in amino acids: CASSFIGSSYNEQFF. DNA of the CDR3: TGTGCCAGCAGCTTTATAGGGAGCTCCTACAATGAGCAGTTCTTC.